This paragraph covers one T cell receptor beta chain sequence. The data were taken from a study of early T cells in non-severe SARS-CoV-2 infection. About the research overall: Sequencing targeted bulk RNA from unsorted whole blood, leaving chains unpaired.

Researchers attached unique molecular identifiers to individual cDNA molecules. TCRdb reprocessed the 5' RACE reads via MiXCR and lists one record per CDR3 protein. This table has about 44,000 distinct CDR3 sequences, roughly 23% appearing once. Germline values: CDR1 SQVTM, CDR2 ANQGSEA. The CDR3 loop spans 12 amino acids. The V end was cut by 4 bases, the J end by 3 bases, with 7 bases between. Material: whole blood, obtained at baseline. J is TRBJ2-1 and V is TRBV29-1; the D is unclear. The clonotype originates from an adult who was a healthcare worker with PCR-confirmed SARS-CoV-2 infection or an uninfected control (not recorded which). Here the CDR3 DNA reads TGCAGCGTTGTTCTAAGCTACAATGAGCAGTTCTTC. Translation: CSVVLSYNEQFF.